A selection of T cell receptor beta chains follows, all from one sample in a study of beta chain features in type 1 diabetes. Libraries were prepared by immunoSEQ multiplex PCR; TCRdb keeps only in-frame clonotypes and omits some of them. The sample lists about 140,000 clones; less than 10% were seen once. Sequenced material: central memory CD4+ T cells from blood. The receptors here all came from a woman in her forties in good health. Each CDR3 is given with its conserved first and last residue. Fields, in order: D gene, J gene, V gene, clone size, CDR3 protein, CDR3 DNA. A D gene is named only where the DNA matches it firmly. Part of the rows lack a size; the others show once, few, many or a class for expanded clones.

D: TRBD1
J: TRBJ1-1
V: TRBV19
size: .
CDR3: CASLGQGAEAFF
DNA: TGTGCCAGTCTCGGACAGGGGGCTGAAGCTTTCTTT

D: .
J: TRBJ1-6
V: TRBV5-5
size: .
CDR3: CASSFWTDNSPLHF
DNA: TGTGCCAGCAGCTTTTGGACAGATAATTCACCCCTCCACTTT

D: .
J: TRBJ1-1
V: TRBV5-1
size: .
CDR3: CASNREQDTEAFF
DNA: TGCGCCAGTAACCGGGAGCAGGACACTGAAGCTTTCTTT

D: .
J: TRBJ1-1
V: TRBV6-5
size: .
CDR3: CASSYRAGGTEAFF
DNA: TGTGCCAGCAGTTACAGGGCCGGGGGAACTGAAGCTTTCTTT

D: .
J: TRBJ2-4
V: TRBV4-2
size: .
CDR3: CASSQGATLAKNIQYF
DNA: TGTGCCAGCAGCCAAGGGGCTACCCTAGCCAAAAACATTCAGTACTTC

D: TRBD1
J: TRBJ1-1
V: TRBV4-3
size: .
CDR3: CASSQDNRGTEAFF
DNA: TGCGCCAGCAGCCAAGATAACAGGGGGACTGAAGCTTTCTTT

D: TRBD2
J: TRBJ2-3
V: TRBV5-5
size: .
CDR3: CASSFGTSGGAKDTQYF
DNA: TGTGCCAGCAGCTTTGGGACTAGCGGGGGGGCGAAAGATACGCAGTATTTT

D: TRBD2
J: TRBJ2-1
V: TRBV9
size: many
CDR3: CASSVGRGGFGEQFF
DNA: TGTGCCAGCAGCGTAGGACGGGGGGGGTTCGGTGAGCAGTTCTTC

D: TRBD2
J: TRBJ2-2
V: TRBV6-4
size: few
CDR3: CASRQLAGSTGELFF
DNA: TGTGCCAGCAGACAACTAGCGGGAAGCACCGGGGAGCTGTTTTTT

D: .
J: TRBJ1-2
V: TRBV10-3
size: .
CDR3: CAISGTEGYGYTF
DNA: TGTGCCATCAGCGGAACCGAGGGCTATGGCTACACCTTC

D: .
J: TRBJ2-3
V: TRBV4-3
size: many
CDR3: CASSQGVTANTDTQYF
DNA: TGCGCCAGCAGCCAAGGGGTCACAGCTAACACAGATACGCAGTATTTT

D: .
J: TRBJ2-6
V: TRBV7-6
size: .
CDR3: CASSTRGGNSGANVLTF
DNA: TGTGCCAGCAGCACGCGAGGTGGTAACTCTGGGGCCAACGTCCTGACTTTC

D: .
J: TRBJ2-7
V: TRBV6-5
size: few
CDR3: CATLTRYEQYF
DNA: TGTGCCACCCTCACACGATACGAGCAGTACTTC

D: TRBD2
J: TRBJ2-1
V: TRBV4-1
size: .
CDR3: CASSQTSSAGGPYNEQFF
DNA: TGCGCCAGCAGCCAAACTTCGTCAGCGGGGGGACCCTACAATGAGCAGTTCTTC

D: .
J: TRBJ2-2
V: TRBV6-6
size: .
CDR3: CASSILTGALFF
DNA: TGTGCCAGCAGTATCCTCACCGGTGCGCTGTTTTTT

D: TRBD2
J: TRBJ2-7
V: TRBV4-1
size: few
CDR3: CASSSGLLAGQDEQYF
DNA: TGCGCCAGCAGCTCCGGGTTACTAGCGGGCCAAGACGAGCAGTACTTC

D: .
J: TRBJ2-2
V: TRBV19
size: many
CDR3: CASSPRAGELFF
DNA: TGTGCCAGTAGCCCCCGGGCCGGGGAGCTGTTTTTT

D: .
J: TRBJ2-6
V: TRBV5-1
size: many
CDR3: CASRTDSGANVLTF
DNA: TGCGCCAGCAGGACAGACTCTGGGGCCAACGTCCTGACTTTC

D: TRBD1
J: TRBJ1-2
V: TRBV28
size: few
CDR3: CASRDRDYGYTF
DNA: TGTGCCAGCCGTGACAGGGACTATGGCTACACCTTC

D: TRBD1
J: TRBJ1-2
V: TRBV27
size: few
CDR3: CASSLTPGQEYGYTF
DNA: TGTGCCAGCAGTCTTACTCCGGGACAGGAATATGGCTACACCTTC

D: TRBD2
J: TRBJ2-1
V: TRBV9
size: few
CDR3: CASSVFGTSGVNEQFF
DNA: TGTGCCAGCAGCGTATTCGGGACTAGCGGGGTCAATGAGCAGTTCTTC

D: .
J: TRBJ2-5
V: TRBV6-6
size: .
CDR3: CASSYLTRGETQYF
DNA: TGTGCCAGCAGTTACTTGACTAGAGGAGAGACCCAGTACTTC

D: .
J: TRBJ2-7
V: TRBV7-2
size: many
CDR3: CASSLGGGASSYEQYF
DNA: TGTGCCAGCAGCTTAGGTGGCGGGGCGAGCTCCTACGAGCAGTACTTC

D: TRBD2
J: TRBJ2-7
V: TRBV4-3
size: .
CDR3: CASSQEAASGGYEQYF
DNA: TGCGCCAGCAGCCAAGAGGCTGCTAGCGGGGGCTACGAGCAGTACTTC

D: .
J: TRBJ2-7
V: TRBV7-2
size: .
CDR3: CASSLVSTAYEQYF
DNA: TGTGCCAGCAGCTTAGTCTCCACTGCCTACGAGCAGTACTTC

D: .
J: TRBJ2-5
V: TRBV7-6
size: .
CDR3: CASSDRGETQYF
DNA: TGTGCCAGCTCCGATCGGGGGGAGACCCAGTACTTC

D: .
J: TRBJ2-7
V: TRBV2
size: .
CDR3: CASSETGRRGEQYF
DNA: TGTGCCAGCAGTGAGACAGGGCGGAGGGGCGAGCAGTACTTC

D: .
J: TRBJ1-6
V: TRBV18
size: once
CDR3: CASSPERGHNSPLHF
DNA: TGTGCCAGCTCACCCGAGCGAGGGCACAATTCACCCCTCCACTTT

D: TRBD1
J: TRBJ2-1
V: TRBV14
size: .
CDR3: CASSQVTGVRNEQFF
DNA: TGTGCCAGCAGCCAAGTGACAGGGGTTAGGAATGAGCAGTTCTTC